The 5 T cell receptor beta chains in this list originate from one sample, sequenced in a study of cytomegalovirus exposure and HLA in healthy donors. PCR involved 60 Vbeta and 13 Jbeta primers. Assay used: immunoSEQ multiplex PCR; TCRdb lists only in-frame clones, some missing. The table includes 150,000 to 200,000 clones, just under 80% detected once. The specimen was PBMCs. These receptors came from a woman in her 50s in good health and CMV-seropositive.

This chain links TRBV18 with TRBJ1-4; no clear D gene. Trimming took off 3 bases at V and 3 bases at J, with 11 bases between the two ends. Germline loops: CDR1 KGHSH, CDR2 LQKENI. The CDR3 consists of 15 residues. CDR3 coding DNA: TGTGCCAGCTCACCGGTGGCGGGGTCTAATGAAAAACTGTTTTTT. It yields the protein CASSPVAGSNEKLFF.

The V and J genes are TRBV15 and TRBJ1-2; no firm D call. The CDR3 is 13 amino acids. Germline lookup yields CDR1 LNHNV and CDR2 YYDKDF (reference sequence). V lost 1 base to trimming and J lost 6 bases, with 9 bases between them. CDR3 protein: CATSRGPRDGYTF. Written as DNA, the CDR3 is TGTGCCACCAGCAGAGGGCCCCGGGATGGCTACACCTTC.

The chain carries TRBV5-5 and TRBJ2-7; TRBD2 might be the D (6 bases). With 4 bases removed from V and 5 bases from J, the gap between germline ends came to 16 bases. The CDR3 contains 14 residues. Per the germline V gene, CDR1 is SGHKS and CDR2 is YYEKEE (reference sequence). CDR3 residues: CASSPPVSGDEQYF. In nucleotides, the CDR3 is TGTGCCAGCAGCCCCCCGGTGTCGGGGGACGAGCAGTACTTC.

The chain joins TRBV5-5 to TRBJ1-2, with no clear D. Germline V gene data show CDR1 as SGHKS and CDR2 as YYEKEE (reference sequence). This CDR3 spans 15 amino acids. The ends were cut back, 0 bases at V and 8 bases at J, with 17 bases in the middle. DNA of the CDR3: TGTGCCAGCAGCTTGGCTCCCTCTTCACCGGGAGGCTACACCTTC. It translates to CASSLAPSSPGGYTF.

V is TRBV5-5 and J is TRBJ1-3, with D possibly being TRBD1 (5 bases). Trimming shortened V by 4 bases and J by 1 base, and 9 bases separated the two germline ends. CDR1 SGHKS and CDR2 YYEKEE come from the germline V gene (reference sequence). CDR3 length: 14 residues. The DNA for the CDR3 is TGTGCCAGCAGCCCCACAGGATCTGGAAACACCATATATTTT. Protein: CASSPTGSGNTIYF.